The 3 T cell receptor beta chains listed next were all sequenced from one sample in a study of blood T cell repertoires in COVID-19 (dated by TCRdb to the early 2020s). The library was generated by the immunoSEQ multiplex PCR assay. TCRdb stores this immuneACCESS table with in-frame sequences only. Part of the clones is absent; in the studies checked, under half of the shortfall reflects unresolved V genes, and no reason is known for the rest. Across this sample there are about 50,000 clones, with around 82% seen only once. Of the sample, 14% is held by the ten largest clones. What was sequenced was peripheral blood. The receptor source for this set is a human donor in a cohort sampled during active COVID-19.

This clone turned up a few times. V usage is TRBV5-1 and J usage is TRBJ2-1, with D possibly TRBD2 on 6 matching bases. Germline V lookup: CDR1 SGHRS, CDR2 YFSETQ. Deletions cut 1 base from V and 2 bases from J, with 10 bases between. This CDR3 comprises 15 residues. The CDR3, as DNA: TGCGCCAGCAGCTTGTTAGCGGAAACCTACAATGAGCAGTTCTTC. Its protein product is CASSLLAETYNEQFF.

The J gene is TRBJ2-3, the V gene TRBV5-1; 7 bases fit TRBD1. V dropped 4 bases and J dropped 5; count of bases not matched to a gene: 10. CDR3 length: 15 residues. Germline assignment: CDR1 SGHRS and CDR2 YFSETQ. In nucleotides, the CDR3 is TGCGCCAGCAGCCAGAACAGGGGACCAGGAGATACGCAGTATTTT. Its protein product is CASSQNRGPGDTQYF.

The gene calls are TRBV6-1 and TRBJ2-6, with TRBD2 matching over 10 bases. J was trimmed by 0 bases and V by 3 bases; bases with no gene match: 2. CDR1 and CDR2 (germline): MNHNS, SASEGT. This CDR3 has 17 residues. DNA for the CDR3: TGTGCCAGCAGTGACGGACTAGCGGCCTCTGGGGCCAACGTCCTGACTTTC. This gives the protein CASSDGLAASGANVLTF.